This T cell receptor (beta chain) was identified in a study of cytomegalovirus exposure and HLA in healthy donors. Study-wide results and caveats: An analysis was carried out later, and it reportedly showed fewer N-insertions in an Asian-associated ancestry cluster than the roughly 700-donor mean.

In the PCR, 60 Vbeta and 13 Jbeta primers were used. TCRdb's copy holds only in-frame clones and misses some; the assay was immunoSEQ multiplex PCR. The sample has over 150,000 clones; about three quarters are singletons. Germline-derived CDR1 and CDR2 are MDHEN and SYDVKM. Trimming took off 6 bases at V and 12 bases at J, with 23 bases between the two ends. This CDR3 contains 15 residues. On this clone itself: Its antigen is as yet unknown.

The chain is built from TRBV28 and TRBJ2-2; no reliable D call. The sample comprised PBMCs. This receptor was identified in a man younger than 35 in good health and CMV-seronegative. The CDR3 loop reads CASSPLEAALYKLFF. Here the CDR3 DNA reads TGTGCCAGCAGCCCCCTAGAGGCTGCCCTGTATAAGCTGTTTTTT.